This entry is about one T cell receptor beta chain. The table lists this clonotype with a few counts. The antigen this receptor binds is unknown. The sample holds no much larger clone one base away, and base qualities are not on file. The sample originates from a study of spatial heterogeneity in lung cancer (dated by TCRdb to between 2018 and 2021). With regard to the full study: Beta-chain transcripts were consistently detected in greater numbers than alpha-chain transcripts, which likely reflects a higher abundance of beta-chain transcripts. TCR alpha and beta repertoires were quantitatively compared across multiple tumor regions, matched nontumor lung and blood in non-small cell lung cancer. Both alpha and beta chains were TCR-sequenced in 210 or so tumor regions, fewer than 80 matched nontumor lung samples and more than 50 PBMC samples obtained at surgery. In the raw uncorrected reads, each unique combination of TCR and UMI appeared more than ten times on average. TCR transcript counts in tumor regions correlated strongly with a T cell transcriptional module score from matched bulk RNA-seq. Nonsynonymous mutation counts, determined by whole-exome sequencing of tumor tissue, were related to features of the TCR repertoire.

From cysteine to phenylalanine, the CDR3 is 17 amino acids long. The read is trimmed to its CDR3 DNA, 51 bases read in frame from base 1. At the junction V is shortened by 6 bases and J by 4 bases, with 24 bases in between. From a lookup of the germline V gene (reference sequence), CDR1 and CDR2 are WNHNN and SYGVQD. The library was produced with 5' RACE. The sample was run on a NextSeq 500. To allow correction of PCR and sequencing errors, the TCR library protocol tagged every TCR cDNA molecule with a unique molecular identifier. The source study handled its data this way. TCR identification, UMI-based error correction and CDR3 extraction were performed with Decombinator tools. Expanded TCRs were defined as those above a frequency of 2 per 1,000, corresponding to the top 1% of the tumor frequency distribution. Expanded tumor TCRs were classed as regional if statistically deemed absent (corrected P<0.05) from at least one tumor region, otherwise ubiquitous. Each repertoire was subsampled 100 times to 5,000 TCRs, after which Renyi diversity was computed with the R vegan package. To build CDR3 similarity networks, amino acid triplet string-kernel similarity was used, and CDR3s were connected when their pairwise similarity was above 0.82. TCRdb itself trimmed the public reads at Q25 with fastp, ran MiXCR and retained productive beta chains. Identical CDR3 protein sequences are pooled into one entry, listed with their most common genes and DNA. The V and J calls come from TCRdb's annotation, not from the publication. This sample lists more than 9,000 distinct CDR3 sequences; roughly 8.8% were detected once. Of the sample, about 24% falls within the top ten clones.

General conclusions and limits of the study: Confirming at a functional level the hypothesis that regional TCRs recognize regional mutations was considered to require additional single-cell paired TCR alpha and beta sequencing. A correlation was observed between the number of expanded intratumoral alpha and beta TCRs and the tumor nonsynonymous mutation count. TCR-seq was estimated to cover only approximately 6.6% of tumor T cells for alpha chains and about 13% for beta chains. Counts of ubiquitous and regional expanded TCRs correlated with counts of ubiquitous and regional nonsynonymous mutations, respectively.

The time point label for this specimen denotes: sample taken at primary tumor resection. The donors were more than 65 patients from the lung TRACERx cohort who had early-stage, untreated non-small cell lung cancer. For TCR sequencing, whole RNA was extracted from tumor and nontumor lung tissue, or from cryopreserved PBMC samples, and no cell sorting was done. Only patients with enough RNA available from two or more tumor regions were chosen for TCR sequencing. Tumor and adjacent nontumor lung specimens were reviewed by a lung pathologist before selection. This material consisted of lung tumor tissue, taken at surgery. This TCR came from a male donor with early-stage non-small cell lung cancer. This receptor chain uses TRBV10-1 and TRBJ1-1, with a weak D call of TRBD1 (5 bases match). The DNA reads as follows: TGCGCCAGCAGCGATATCGGGACGCTGGATGGGGGCACTGAAGCTTTCTTT. Translated, this gives CASSDIGTLDGGTEAFF.